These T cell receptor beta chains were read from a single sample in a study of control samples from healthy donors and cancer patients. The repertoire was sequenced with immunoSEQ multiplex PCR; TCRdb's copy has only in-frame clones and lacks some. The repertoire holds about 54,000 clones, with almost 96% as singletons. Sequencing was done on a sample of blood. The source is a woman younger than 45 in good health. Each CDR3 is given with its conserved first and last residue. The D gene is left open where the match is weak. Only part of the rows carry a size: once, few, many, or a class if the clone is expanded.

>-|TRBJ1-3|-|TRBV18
CASSPGNTIYF
TGTGCCAGCTCACCAGGAAACACCATATATTTT
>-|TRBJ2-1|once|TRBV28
CASSQPSEQFF
TGTGCCAGCAGTCAGCCCAGCGAGCAGTTCTTC
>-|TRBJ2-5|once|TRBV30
CAWRALLEQETQYF
TGTGCCTGGAGGGCACTCCTCGAGCAAGAGACCCAGTACTTC
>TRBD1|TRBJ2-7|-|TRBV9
CASSPPAGTASYEQYF
TGTGCCAGCAGCCCCCCCGCCGGGACAGCCTCCTACGAGCAGTACTTC
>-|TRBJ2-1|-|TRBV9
CASSARDTPYNEQFF
TGTGCCAGCAGCGCAAGGGACACCCCCTACAATGAGCAGTTCTTC
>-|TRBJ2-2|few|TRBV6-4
CASSAENTGELFF
TGTGCCAGCAGTGCGGAGAACACCGGGGAGCTGTTTTTT
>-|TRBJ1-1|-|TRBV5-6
CASSPGQNTEAFF
TGTGCCAGCAGCCCTGGACAGAACACTGAAGCTTTCTTT
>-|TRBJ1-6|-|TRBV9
CASSVTDSTSPLHF
TGTGCCAGCAGCGTAACGGACAGTACTTCACCCCTCCACTTT
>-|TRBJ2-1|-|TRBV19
CASSMGQMDEQFF
TGTGCCAGTAGTATGGGTCAGATGGATGAGCAGTTCTTC
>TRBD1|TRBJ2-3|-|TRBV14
CASSRIRDRTRTDTQYF
TGTGCCAGCAGCCGTATCCGGGACAGGACAAGGACAGATACGCAGTATTTT
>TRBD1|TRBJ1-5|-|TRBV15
CATSSGRGQGNQPQHF
TGTGCCACCAGCTCGGGGAGGGGACAGGGGAATCAGCCCCAGCATTTT
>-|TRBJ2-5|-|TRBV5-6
CASSWDRGETQYF
TGTGCCAGCAGCTGGGACCGAGGGGAGACCCAGTACTTC
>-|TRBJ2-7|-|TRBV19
CASSTLAGTGSYEQYF
TGTGCCAGTAGTACCCTGGCCGGGACTGGTTCCTACGAGCAGTACTTC
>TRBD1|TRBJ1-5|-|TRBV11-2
CASSLGAGGGQPQHF
TGTGCCAGCAGCTTAGGTGCAGGGGGCGGTCAGCCCCAGCATTTT
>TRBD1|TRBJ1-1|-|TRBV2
CASQGQMNTEAFF
TGTGCCAGCCAGGGACAGATGAACACTGAAGCTTTCTTT
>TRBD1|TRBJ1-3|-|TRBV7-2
CASSLIGQGAGNTIYF
TGTGCCAGCAGCCTAATAGGACAGGGGGCTGGAAACACCATATATTTT
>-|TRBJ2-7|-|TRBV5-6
CASSLDRASRRFEQYF
TGTGCCAGCAGCTTGGACAGGGCATCGCGTCGGTTCGAGCAGTACTTC
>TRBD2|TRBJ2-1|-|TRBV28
CASSLGPSGAEFF
TGTGCCAGCAGTTTAGGCCCAAGCGGGGCGGAATTCTTC
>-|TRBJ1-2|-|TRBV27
CASSSRDYGYTF
TGTGCCAGCAGCAGCAGGGACTATGGCTACACCTTC
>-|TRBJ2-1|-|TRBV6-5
CASDTTGDNEQFF
TGTGCCAGCGATACGACAGGAGACAATGAGCAGTTCTTC
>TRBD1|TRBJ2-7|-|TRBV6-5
CASSRGQGVYEQYF
TGTGCCAGCAGTAGGGGACAGGGTGTCTACGAGCAGTACTTC
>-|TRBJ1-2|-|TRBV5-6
CASSPEGGPTNYGYTF
TGTGCCAGCAGCCCGGAGGGGGGGCCGACTAACTATGGCTACACCTTC
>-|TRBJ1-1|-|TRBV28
CASSKPFWKSRNTEAFF
TGTGCCAGCAGCAAACCCTTCTGGAAGTCTCGGAACACTGAAGCTTTCTTT
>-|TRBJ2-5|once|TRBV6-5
CASSYSVSLGETQYF
TGTGCCAGCAGTTACTCTGTGTCCCTGGGGGAGACCCAGTACTTC
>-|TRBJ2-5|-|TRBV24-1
CATSDGTAEYF
TGTGCCACCAGTGACGGGACTGCAGAGTACTTC
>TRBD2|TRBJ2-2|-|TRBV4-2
CASRQSPSGRVNTGELFF
TGTGCCAGCAGGCAGAGCCCTAGCGGGAGGGTGAACACCGGGGAGCTGTTTTTT
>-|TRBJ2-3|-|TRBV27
CASVAGDTQYF
TGTGCCAGCGTTGCAGGAGATACGCAGTATTTT
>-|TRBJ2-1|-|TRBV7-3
CASSSTGVPIDEQFF
TGTGCCAGCAGCTCCACAGGAGTCCCTATAGATGAGCAGTTCTTC
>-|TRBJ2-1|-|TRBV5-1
CASSLGGGSSYNEQFF
TGCGCCAGCAGCTTGGGGGGCGGAAGCTCCTACAATGAGCAGTTCTTC
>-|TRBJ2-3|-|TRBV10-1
CASSEWGQVGTDTQYF
TGCGCCAGCAGTGAGTGGGGCCAGGTGGGCACAGATACGCAGTATTTT
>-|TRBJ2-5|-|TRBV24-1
CATRDPVGTQYF
TGTGCCACCAGGGACCCTGTGGGGACCCAGTACTTC
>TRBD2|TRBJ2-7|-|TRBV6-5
CASSYSWAGGPDEQYF
TGTGCCAGCAGTTACTCGTGGGCGGGAGGGCCCGACGAGCAGTACTTC
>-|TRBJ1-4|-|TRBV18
CASSPDRNEKLFF
TGTGCCAGCTCACCTGACAGGAATGAAAAACTGTTTTTT
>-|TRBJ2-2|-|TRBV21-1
CASSTSTSGKNTGELFF
TGTGCCAGCAGCACCTCGACTAGCGGGAAAAACACCGGGGAGCTGTTTTTT
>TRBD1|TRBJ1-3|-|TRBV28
CASSFAQGVGNTIYF
TGTGCCAGCAGCTTTGCTCAGGGGGTCGGAAACACCATATATTTT
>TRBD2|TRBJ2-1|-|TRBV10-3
CAISEPGLDPNEQFF
TGTGCCATCAGTGAGCCGGGACTAGATCCCAATGAGCAGTTCTTC
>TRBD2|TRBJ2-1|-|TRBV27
CASSRLAGEGSSYNEQFF
TGTGCCAGCAGTAGACTAGCGGGAGAAGGGAGCTCCTACAATGAGCAGTTCTTC
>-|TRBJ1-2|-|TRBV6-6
CASTRTEGGYTF
TGTGCCAGCACCAGGACAGAAGGTGGCTACACCTTC
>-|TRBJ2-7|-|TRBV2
CASSAGTGEQYF
TGTGCCAGCAGTGCAGGGACCGGCGAGCAGTACTTC
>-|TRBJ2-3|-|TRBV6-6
CASSSRTASTDTQYF
TGTGCCAGCAGTTCCCGGACGGCAAGCACAGATACGCAGTATTTT
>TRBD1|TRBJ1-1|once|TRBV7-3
CASSLTQGTEAFF
TGTGCCAGCAGCTTAACACAGGGGACTGAAGCTTTCTTT
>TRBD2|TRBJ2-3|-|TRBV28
CASRSRGGADTQYF
TGTGCCAGCAGGTCACGCGGGGGAGCAGATACGCAGTATTTT
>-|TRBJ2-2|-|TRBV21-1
CASRLIAGANTGELFF
TGTGCCAGCAGACTAATAGCGGGAGCTAACACCGGGGAGCTGTTTTTT
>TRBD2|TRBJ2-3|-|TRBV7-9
CASSLDSVATSGYTDTQYF
TGTGCCAGCAGCTTAGATAGTGTCGCGACTAGCGGATACACAGATACGCAGTATTTT
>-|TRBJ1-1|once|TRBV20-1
CSASWAEGLSPPPAFF
TGCAGTGCTAGTTGGGCCGAGGGGCTAAGCCCCCCCCCAGCTTTCTTT
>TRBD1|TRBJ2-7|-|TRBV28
CASTNRGQVAYEQYF
TGTGCCAGCACCAACAGGGGGCAGGTTGCCTACGAGCAGTACTTC
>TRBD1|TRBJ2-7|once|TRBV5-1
CASQHDRDSYEQYF
TGCGCCAGCCAACACGACAGGGACTCCTACGAGCAGTACTTC
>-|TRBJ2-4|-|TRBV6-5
CASSYGRDLKNIQYF
TGTGCCAGCAGTTACGGGCGGGACCTTAAAAACATTCAGTACTTC
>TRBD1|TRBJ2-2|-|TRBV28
CASRIAGGTGELFF
TGTGCCAGCAGAATTGCAGGGGGCACCGGGGAGCTGTTTTTT
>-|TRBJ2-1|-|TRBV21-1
CASPAPRAGGLYNEQFF
TGTGCCAGCCCCGCGCCACGGGCAGGGGGCCTATACAATGAGCAGTTCTTC
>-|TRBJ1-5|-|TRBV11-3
CATPGDLSNQPQHF
TGTGCCACCCCCGGGGACTTGAGCAATCAGCCCCAGCATTTT
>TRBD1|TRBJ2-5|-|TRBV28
CASSSPGQGLATQYF
TGTGCCAGCAGTTCTCCGGGACAGGGTCTAGCGACCCAGTACTTC
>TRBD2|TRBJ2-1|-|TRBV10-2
CASMTSGSLDEQFF
TGCGCCAGCATGACTAGCGGGAGTTTGGATGAGCAGTTCTTC
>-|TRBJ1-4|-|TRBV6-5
CASSYSPATNEKLFF
TGTGCCAGCAGTTACTCGCCAGCAACTAATGAAAAACTGTTTTTT
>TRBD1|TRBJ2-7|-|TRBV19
CASRARDRGYEQYF
TGTGCCAGTAGGGCCAGGGACAGGGGATACGAGCAGTACTTC
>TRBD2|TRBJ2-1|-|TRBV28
CASSFDSGSPFF
TGTGCCAGCAGTTTCGATAGCGGGAGTCCGTTCTTC
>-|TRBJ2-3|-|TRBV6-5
CASSWGGADTQYF
TGTGCCAGCAGTTGGGGTGGGGCAGATACGCAGTATTTT